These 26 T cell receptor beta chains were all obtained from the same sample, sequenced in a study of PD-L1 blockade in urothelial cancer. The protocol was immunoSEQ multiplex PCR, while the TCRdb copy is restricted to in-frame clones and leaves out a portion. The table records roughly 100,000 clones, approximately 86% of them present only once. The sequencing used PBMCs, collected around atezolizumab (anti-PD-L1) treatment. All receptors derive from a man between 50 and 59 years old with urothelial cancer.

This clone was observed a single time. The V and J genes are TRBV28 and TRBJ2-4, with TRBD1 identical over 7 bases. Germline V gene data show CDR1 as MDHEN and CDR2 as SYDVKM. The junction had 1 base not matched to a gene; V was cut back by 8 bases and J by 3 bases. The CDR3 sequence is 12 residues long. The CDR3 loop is CASWDSKNIQYF. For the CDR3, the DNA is TGTGCCAGCTGGGACAGCAAAAACATTCAGTACTTC.

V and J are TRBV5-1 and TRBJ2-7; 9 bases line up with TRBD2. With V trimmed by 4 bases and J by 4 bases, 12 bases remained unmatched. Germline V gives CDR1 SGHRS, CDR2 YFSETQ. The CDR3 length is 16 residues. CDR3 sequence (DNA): TGCGCCAGCAGCCGCGGGGGAGCGGGGGGCTATTACGAGCAGTACTTC. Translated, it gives CASSRGGAGGYYEQYF.

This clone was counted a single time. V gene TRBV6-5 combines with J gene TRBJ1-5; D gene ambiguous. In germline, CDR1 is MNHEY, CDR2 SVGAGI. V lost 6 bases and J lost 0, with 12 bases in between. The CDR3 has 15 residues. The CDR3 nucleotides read TGTGCCAGCAGCCCCGAGCGCCGTAGCAATCAGCCCCAGCATTTT. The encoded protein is CASSPERRSNQPQHF.

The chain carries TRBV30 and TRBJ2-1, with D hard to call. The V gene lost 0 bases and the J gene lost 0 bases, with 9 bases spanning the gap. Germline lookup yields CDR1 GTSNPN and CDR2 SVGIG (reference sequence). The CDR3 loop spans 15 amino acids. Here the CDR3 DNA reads TGTGCCTGGAGTGTAATGGGCAGCTCCTACAATGAGCAGTTCTTC. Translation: CAWSVMGSSYNEQFF.

Here the CDR3 reads CASRDNYEAFF. The CDR3 DNA is TGTGCCAGCAGGGACAACTATGAAGCTTTCTTT. The rearrangement uses TRBV28 and TRBJ1-1; the D gene is possibly TRBD1 (5 bases). Germline CDR1 is MDHEN and CDR2 is SYDVKM. The CDR3 sequence is 11 residues long. V lost 6 bases, J lost 7 bases, and 9 bases lay in between.

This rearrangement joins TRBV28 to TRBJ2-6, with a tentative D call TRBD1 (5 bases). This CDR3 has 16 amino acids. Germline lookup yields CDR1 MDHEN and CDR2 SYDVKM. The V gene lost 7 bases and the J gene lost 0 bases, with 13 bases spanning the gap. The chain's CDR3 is CASTAGAFSGANVLTF. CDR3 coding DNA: TGTGCCAGCACGGCTGGGGCCTTCTCTGGGGCCAACGTCCTGACTTTC.

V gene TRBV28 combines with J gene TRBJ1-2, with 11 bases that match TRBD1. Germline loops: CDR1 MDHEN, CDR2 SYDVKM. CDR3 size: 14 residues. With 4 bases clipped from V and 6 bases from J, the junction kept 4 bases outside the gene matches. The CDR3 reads CASSSGQGVDGYTF. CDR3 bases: TGTGCCAGCAGTTCGGGACAGGGGGTTGATGGCTACACCTTC.

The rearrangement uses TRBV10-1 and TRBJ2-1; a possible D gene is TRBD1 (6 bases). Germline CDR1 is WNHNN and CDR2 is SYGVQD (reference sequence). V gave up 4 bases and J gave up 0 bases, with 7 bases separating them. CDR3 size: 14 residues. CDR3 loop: CASSVTGSYNEQFF. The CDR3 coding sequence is TGCGCCAGCAGTGTGACAGGCTCCTACAATGAGCAGTTCTTC.

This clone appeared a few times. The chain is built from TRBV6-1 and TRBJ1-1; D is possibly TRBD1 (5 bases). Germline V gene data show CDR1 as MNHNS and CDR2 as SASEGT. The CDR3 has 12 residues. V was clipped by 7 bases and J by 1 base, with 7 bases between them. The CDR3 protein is CASNQGNTEAFF. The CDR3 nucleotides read TGTGCCAGCAACCAGGGGAACACTGAAGCTTTCTTT.

The CDR3 here is CASSVASGSRGTDTQYF. The CDR3 DNA sequence: TGTGCCAGCAGCGTAGCGAGCGGGAGTCGGGGCACAGATACGCAGTATTTT. The chain is built from TRBV9 and TRBJ2-3, with TRBD2 matching over 8 bases. CDR3 length: 17 residues. The V and J ends lost 0 bases and 1 base, in that order; junction bases with no gene match: 7. CDR1 is SGDLS, CDR2 YYNGEE, per germline.

The chain's CDR3 is CASSNSDRIYGYTF. DNA for the CDR3: TGTGCCAGCAGTAACTCCGACAGGATCTATGGCTACACCTTC. The chain couples TRBV28 to TRBJ1-2, with a possible D match to TRBD1 (6 bases). This CDR3 is built from 14 residues. The germline V and J ends were trimmed by 5 bases and 4 bases, with 14 bases remaining between them. From germline, CDR1 is MDHEN and CDR2 SYDVKM.

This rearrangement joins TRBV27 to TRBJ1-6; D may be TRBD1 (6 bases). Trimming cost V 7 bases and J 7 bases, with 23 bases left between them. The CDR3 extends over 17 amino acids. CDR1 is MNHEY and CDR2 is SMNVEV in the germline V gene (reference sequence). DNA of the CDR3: TGTGCCAGCACAGCGGCAAGGGTGGCAGGGGACAATTCACCCCTCCACTTT. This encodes CASTAARVAGDNSPLHF.

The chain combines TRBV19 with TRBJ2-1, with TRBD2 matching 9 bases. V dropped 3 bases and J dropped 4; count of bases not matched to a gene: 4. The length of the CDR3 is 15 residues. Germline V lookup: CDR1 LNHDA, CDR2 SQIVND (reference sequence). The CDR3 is CASSMASGIYNEQFF. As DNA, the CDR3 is TGTGCCAGTAGTATGGCTAGCGGGATTTACAATGAGCAGTTCTTC.

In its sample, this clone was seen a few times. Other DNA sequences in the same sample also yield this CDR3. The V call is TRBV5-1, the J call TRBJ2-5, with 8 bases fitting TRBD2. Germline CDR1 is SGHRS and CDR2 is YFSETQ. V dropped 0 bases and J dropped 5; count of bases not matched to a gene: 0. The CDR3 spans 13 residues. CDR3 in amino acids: CASSLGTSETQYF. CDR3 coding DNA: TGCGCCAGCAGCTTGGGGACTAGCGAGACCCAGTACTTC.

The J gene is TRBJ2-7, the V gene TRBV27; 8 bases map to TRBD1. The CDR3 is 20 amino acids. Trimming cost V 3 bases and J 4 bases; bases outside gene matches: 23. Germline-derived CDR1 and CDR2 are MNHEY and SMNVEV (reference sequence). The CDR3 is CASSFAQYKTGQANSYEQYF. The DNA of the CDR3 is TGTGCCAGCAGTTTCGCCCAATATAAAACGGGACAGGCGAACTCTTACGAGCAGTACTTC.

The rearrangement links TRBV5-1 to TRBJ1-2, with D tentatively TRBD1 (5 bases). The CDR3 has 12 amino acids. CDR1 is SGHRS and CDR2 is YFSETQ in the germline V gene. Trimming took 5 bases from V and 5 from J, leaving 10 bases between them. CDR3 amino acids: CASRMTEYGYTF. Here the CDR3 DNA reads TGCGCCAGCAGAATGACAGAGTATGGCTACACCTTC.

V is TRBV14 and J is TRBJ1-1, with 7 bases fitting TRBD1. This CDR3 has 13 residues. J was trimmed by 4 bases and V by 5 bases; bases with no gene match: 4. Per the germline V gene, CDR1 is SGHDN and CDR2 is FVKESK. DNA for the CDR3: TGTGCCAGCAGCAAAAACAGGGGCACTGAAGCTTTCTTT. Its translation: CASSKNRGTEAFF.

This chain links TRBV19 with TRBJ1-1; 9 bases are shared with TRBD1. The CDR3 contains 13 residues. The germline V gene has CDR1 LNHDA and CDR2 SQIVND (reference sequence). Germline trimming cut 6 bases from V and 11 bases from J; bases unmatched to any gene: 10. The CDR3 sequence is CASRLSGTGNAFF. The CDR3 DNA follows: TGTGCCAGTAGACTCAGCGGGACAGGGAACGCTTTCTTT.

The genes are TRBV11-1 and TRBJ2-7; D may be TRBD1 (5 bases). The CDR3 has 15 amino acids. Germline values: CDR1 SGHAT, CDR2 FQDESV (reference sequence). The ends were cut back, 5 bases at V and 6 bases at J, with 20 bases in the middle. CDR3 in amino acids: CASSAQGTPIGEQYF. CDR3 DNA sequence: TGTGCCAGCAGCGCCCAGGGAACCCCCATTGGCGAGCAGTACTTC.

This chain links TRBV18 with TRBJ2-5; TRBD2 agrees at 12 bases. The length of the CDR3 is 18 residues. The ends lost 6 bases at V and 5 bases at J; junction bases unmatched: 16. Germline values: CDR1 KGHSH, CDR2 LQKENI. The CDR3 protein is CASSATSGRSRVRETQYF. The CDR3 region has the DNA TGTGCCAGCTCGGCGACTAGCGGGAGAAGTAGGGTCCGGGAGACCCAGTACTTC.

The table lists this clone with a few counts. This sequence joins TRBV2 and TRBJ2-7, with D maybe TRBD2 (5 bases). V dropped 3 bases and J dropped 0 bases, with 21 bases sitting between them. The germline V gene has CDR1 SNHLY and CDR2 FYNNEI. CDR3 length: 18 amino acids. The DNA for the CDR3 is TGTGCCAGCAGTGATATGGGAGTAGGTCAGGCCTACTCCTACGAGCAGTACTTC. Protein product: CASSDMGVGQAYSYEQYF.

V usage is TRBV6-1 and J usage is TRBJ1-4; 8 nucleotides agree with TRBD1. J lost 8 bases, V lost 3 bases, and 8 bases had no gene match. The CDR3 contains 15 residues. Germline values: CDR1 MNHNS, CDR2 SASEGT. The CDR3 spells CASSEVDRGPEKLFF. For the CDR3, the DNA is TGTGCCAGCAGTGAGGTAGACAGGGGCCCCGAAAAACTGTTTTTT.

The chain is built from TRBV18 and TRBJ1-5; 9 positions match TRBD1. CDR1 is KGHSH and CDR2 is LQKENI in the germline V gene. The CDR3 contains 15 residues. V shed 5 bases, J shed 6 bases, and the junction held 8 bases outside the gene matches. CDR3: CASSIGTGSPQPQHF. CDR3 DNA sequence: TGTGCCAGCTCAATAGGGACAGGGAGCCCTCAGCCCCAGCATTTT.

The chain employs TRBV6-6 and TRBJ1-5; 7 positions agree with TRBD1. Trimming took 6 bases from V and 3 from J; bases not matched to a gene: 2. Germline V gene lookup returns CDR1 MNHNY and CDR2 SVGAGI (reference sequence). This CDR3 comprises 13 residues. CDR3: CASRGQSNQPQHF. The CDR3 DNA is TGTGCCAGCAGGGGACAGTCCAATCAGCCCCAGCATTTT.

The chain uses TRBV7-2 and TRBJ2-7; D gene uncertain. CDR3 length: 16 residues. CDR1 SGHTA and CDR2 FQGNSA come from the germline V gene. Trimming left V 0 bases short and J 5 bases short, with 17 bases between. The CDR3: CASSLAPGPPWDEQYF. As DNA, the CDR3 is TGTGCCAGCAGCTTAGCCCCGGGTCCCCCTTGGGACGAGCAGTACTTC.

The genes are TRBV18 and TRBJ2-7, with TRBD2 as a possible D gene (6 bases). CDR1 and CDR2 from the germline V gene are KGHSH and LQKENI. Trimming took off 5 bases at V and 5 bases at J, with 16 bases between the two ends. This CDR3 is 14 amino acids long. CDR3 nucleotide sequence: TGTGCCAGCTCATTGCGGGGCGCGACGGACGAGCAGTACTTC. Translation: CASSLRGATDEQYF. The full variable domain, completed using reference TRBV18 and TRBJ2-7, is NAGVMQNPRHLVRRRGQEARLRCSPMKGHSHVYWYRQLPEEGLKFMVYLQKENIIDESGMPKERFSAEFPKEGPSILRIQQVVRGDSAAYFCASSLRGATDEQYFGPGTRLTVT.